This T cell receptor (beta chain) was found in a study of response to subunit inactivated influenza vaccine. TCRdb redid the calling of the RT-PCR reads with MiXCR, one entry per CDR3 protein. The sample consists of about 180,000 distinct CDR3 sequences, nearly 9.5% of them appearing once. Looked up from germline, CDR1 is MDHEN and CDR2 is SYDVKM. The CDR3 has 17 residues. V lost 6 bases and J lost 8; bases outside the gene matches: 10. Study conclusions and caveats: Each seasonal influenza vaccination, the authors suggested, recruits few new T cells.

Comments on this clonotype: Antigen unknown.

The receptor was isolated from a man aged 50-60 years who received an inactivated influenza vaccine. The chain has TRBV28 and TRBJ2-1, with 16 bases aligning to TRBD2. This sample comprised non-naive T cells sorted from PBMCs, obtained on the day of vaccination. The CDR3 coding sequence is TGTGCCAGCAGGGAGGGACTAGCGGGAGGGCCCTCGGATGAGCAGTTCTTC. It specifies CASREGLAGGPSDEQFF.